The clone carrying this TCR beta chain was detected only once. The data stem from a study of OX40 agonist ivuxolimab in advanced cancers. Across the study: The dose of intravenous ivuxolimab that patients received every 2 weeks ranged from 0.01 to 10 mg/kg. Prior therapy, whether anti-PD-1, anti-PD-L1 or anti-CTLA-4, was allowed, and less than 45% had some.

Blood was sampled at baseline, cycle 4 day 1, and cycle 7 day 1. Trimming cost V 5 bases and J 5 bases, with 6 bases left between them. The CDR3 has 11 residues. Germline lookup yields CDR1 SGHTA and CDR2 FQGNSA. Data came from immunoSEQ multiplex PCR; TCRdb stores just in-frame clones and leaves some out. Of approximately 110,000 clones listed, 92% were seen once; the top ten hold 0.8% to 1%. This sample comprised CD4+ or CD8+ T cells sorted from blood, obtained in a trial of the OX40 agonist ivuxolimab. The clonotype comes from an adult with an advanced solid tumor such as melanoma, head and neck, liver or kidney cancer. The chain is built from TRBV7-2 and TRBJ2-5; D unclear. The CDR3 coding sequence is TGTGCCAGCAGCCCGTGGGAGACCCAGTACTTC. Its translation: CASSPWETQYF.